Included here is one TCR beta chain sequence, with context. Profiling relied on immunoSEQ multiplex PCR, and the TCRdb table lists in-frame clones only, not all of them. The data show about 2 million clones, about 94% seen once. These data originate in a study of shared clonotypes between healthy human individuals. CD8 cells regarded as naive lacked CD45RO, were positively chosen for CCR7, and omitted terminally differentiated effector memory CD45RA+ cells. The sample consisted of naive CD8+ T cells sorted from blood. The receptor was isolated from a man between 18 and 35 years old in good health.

The CDR3 loop reads CASSFARDYEQYF. The CDR3 DNA sequence: TGTGCCAGCAGTTTTGCGAGAGACTACGAGCAGTACTTC. The chain employs TRBV27 and TRBJ2-7; D not resolved. V was cut by 3 bases and J by 3 bases, with 9 bases left in between. Germline CDR1 reads MNHEY; CDR2 reads SMNVEV (reference sequence). This CDR3 contains 13 residues.